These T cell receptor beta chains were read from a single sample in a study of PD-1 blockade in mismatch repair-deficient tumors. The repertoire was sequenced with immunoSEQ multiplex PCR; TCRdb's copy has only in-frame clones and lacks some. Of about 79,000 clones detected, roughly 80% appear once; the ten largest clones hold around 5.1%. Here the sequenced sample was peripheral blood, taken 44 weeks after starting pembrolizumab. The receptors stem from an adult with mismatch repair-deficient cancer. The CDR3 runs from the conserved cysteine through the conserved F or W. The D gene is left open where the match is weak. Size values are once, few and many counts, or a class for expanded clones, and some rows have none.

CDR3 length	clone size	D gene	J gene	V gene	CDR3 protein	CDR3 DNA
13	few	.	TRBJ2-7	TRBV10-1	CASSESGASEQYF	TGCGCCAGCAGTGAGTCGGGGGCCTCCGAGCAGTACTTC
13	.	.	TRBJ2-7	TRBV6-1	CASSELQFYEQYF	TGTGCCAGCAGTGAATTACAGTTCTACGAGCAGTACTTC
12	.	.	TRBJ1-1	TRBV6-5	CASSRHGTRAFF	TGTGCCAGCAGTCGTCACGGGACGCGGGCTTTCTTT
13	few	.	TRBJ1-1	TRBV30	CAWSDRPGTEAFF	TGTGCCTGGAGTGACAGGCCGGGCACTGAAGCTTTCTTT
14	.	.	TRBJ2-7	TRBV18	CASSPIGTQGEQYF	TGTGCCAGCTCACCGATCGGGACCCAGGGCGAGCAGTACTTC
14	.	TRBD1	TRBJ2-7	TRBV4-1	CASSQGQGDYEQYF	TGCGCCAGCAGCCAAGGGCAGGGGGACTACGAGCAGTACTTC
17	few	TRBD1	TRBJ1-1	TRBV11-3	CASSLGEPGQKNTEAFF	TGTGCCAGCAGCTTAGGGGAACCGGGACAGAAGAACACTGAAGCTTTCTTT
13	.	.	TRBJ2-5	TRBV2	CASSLGGWETQYF	TGTGCCAGCAGTTTGGGGGGCTGGGAGACCCAGTACTTC
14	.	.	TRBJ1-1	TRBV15	CATSRDRDFGEAFF	TGTGCCACCAGCAGAGATCGAGACTTTGGTGAAGCTTTCTTT
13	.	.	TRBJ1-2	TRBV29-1	CSVETGHDYGYTF	TGCAGCGTTGAGACGGGGCACGACTATGGCTACACCTTC
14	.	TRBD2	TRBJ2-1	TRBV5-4	CASSGRGADNEQFF	TGTGCCAGCAGCGGGCGGGGGGCGGACAATGAGCAGTTCTTC
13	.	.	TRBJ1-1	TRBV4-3	CASSRGLGTEAFF	TGCGCCAGCAGCCGTGGGCTGGGGACTGAAGCTTTCTTT
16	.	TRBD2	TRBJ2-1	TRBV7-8	CASSLFAGDFHNEQFF	TGTGCCAGCAGCTTATTCGCGGGAGACTTCCACAATGAGCAGTTCTTC
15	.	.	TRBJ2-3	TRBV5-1	CASSPGAPSTDTQYF	TGCGCCAGCAGCCCAGGGGCCCCTAGCACAGATACGCAGTATTTT
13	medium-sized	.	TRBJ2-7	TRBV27	CASSPRSSYEQYF	TGTGCCAGCAGTCCAAGGAGCTCCTACGAGCAGTACTTC
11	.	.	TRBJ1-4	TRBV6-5	CASGGGKKLFF	TGTGCCAGCGGGGGGGGGAAAAAACTGTTTTTT
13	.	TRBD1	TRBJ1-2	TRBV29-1	CSVETGGSYGYTF	TGCAGCGTCGAGACAGGGGGCAGCTATGGCTACACCTTC
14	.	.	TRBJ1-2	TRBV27	CASSFSKGGFGYTF	TGTGCCAGCAGTTTCTCGAAAGGTGGTTTCGGCTACACCTTC
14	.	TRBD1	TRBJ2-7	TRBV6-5	CASRDRASSYEQYF	TGTGCCAGCAGGGACAGGGCTAGCTCCTACGAGCAGTACTTC
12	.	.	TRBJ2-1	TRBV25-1	CASSAADNEQFF	TGTGCCAGCAGTGCAGCGGACAATGAGCAGTTCTTC
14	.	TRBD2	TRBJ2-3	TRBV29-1	CSVDTSGSRDTQYF	TGCAGCGTTGATACTAGCGGGAGTAGGGATACGCAGTATTTT
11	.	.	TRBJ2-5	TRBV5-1	CASSFGETQYF	TGCGCCAGCAGCTTTGGGGAGACCCAGTACTTC
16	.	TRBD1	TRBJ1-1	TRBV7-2	CASSLAQGVMNTEAFF	TGTGCCAGCAGCTTAGCGCAGGGGGTGATGAACACTGAAGCTTTCTTT
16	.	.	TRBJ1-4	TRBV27	CASSPSRQRRSEKLFF	TGTGCCAGCAGTCCCTCGAGACAGAGAAGGAGTGAAAAACTGTTTTTT
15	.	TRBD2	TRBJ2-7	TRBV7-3	CASSPRGGVVCEQYF	TGTGCCAGCAGCCCCCGGGGAGGGGTAGTATGCGAGCAGTACTTC
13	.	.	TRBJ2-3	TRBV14	CASSLNLGDTQYF	TGTGCCAGCAGCCTTAATTTGGGAGATACGCAGTATTTT
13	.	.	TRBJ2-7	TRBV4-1	CASSRPGPYEQYF	TGCGCCAGCAGCCGCCCGGGGCCTTACGAGCAGTACTTC
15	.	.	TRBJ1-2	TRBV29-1	CSVGHGGREDYGYTF	TGCAGCGTTGGGCACGGAGGACGAGAGGACTATGGCTACACCTTC
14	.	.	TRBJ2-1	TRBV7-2	CASSPQYLNSREFF	TGTGCCAGCAGCCCGCAGTATCTGAATAGCAGGGAGTTCTTC
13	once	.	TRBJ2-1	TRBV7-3	CASSEDSYNEQFF	TGTGCCAGCAGCGAGGACAGCTACAATGAGCAGTTCTTC
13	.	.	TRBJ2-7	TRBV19	CASGRLGTYEQYF	TGTGCCAGTGGCAGACTGGGAACCTACGAGCAGTACTTC
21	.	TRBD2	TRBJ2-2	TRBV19	CASSIDRWGLAGAPLTGELFF	TGTGCCAGTAGTATAGATCGGTGGGGACTAGCGGGAGCGCCGCTCACCGGGGAGCTGTTTTTT
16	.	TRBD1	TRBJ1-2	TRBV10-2	CASSAWTGTTNYGYTF	TGCGCCAGCAGTGCCTGGACAGGGACAACTAACTATGGCTACACCTTC
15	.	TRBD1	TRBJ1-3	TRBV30	CAWSGTGGFGNTIYF	TGTGCCTGGAGTGGCACAGGGGGGTTTGGAAACACCATATATTTT
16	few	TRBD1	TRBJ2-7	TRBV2	CASSAIWTGSSYEQYF	TGTGCCAGCAGTGCCATATGGACAGGAAGCTCCTACGAGCAGTACTTC
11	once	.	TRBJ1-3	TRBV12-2	CASRLVQVTYF	TGTGCAAGTCGCTTAGTCCAGGTCACATATTTT
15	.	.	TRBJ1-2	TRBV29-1	CSVEDLAGTLGGYTF	TGCAGCGTTGAAGATTTGGCAGGTACCTTGGGAGGCTACACCTTC
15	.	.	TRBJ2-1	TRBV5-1	CASSSSGNPYNEQFF	TGCGCCAGCAGCTCTTCCGGGAACCCCTACAATGAGCAGTTCTTC
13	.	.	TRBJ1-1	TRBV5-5	CASSLYTYTEAFF	TGTGCCAGCAGCTTGTACACATACACTGAAGCTTTCTTT
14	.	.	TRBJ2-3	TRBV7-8	CASSLGLAPDTQYF	TGTGCCAGCAGCTTAGGGCTAGCCCCAGATACGCAGTATTTT
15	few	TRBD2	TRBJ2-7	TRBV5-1	CASSWTGTRIYEQYF	TGCGCCAGCAGCTGGACCGGGACTAGGATCTACGAGCAGTACTTC
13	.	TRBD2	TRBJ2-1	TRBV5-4	CATSRSGSNEQFF	TGTGCCACCAGTAGGAGCGGGAGCAATGAGCAGTTCTTC
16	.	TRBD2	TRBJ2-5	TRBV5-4	CASSLGLAVLSGTQYF	TGTGCCAGCAGCCTGGGACTAGCGGTACTTTCGGGTACCCAGTACTTC
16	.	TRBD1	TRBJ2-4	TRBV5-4	CASSPGQDVAKNIQYF	TGTGCCAGCAGCCCCGGACAGGATGTAGCCAAAAACATTCAGTACTTC
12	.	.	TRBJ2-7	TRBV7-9	CASSLGFTEQYF	TGTGCCAGCAGCTTAGGATTCACAGAGCAGTACTTC
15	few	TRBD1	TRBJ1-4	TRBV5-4	CASSSGSGTGEKLFF	TGTGCCAGCAGCTCGGGTTCCGGGACAGGGGAAAAACTGTTTTTT
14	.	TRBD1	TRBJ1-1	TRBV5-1	CASSTDRGNTEAFF	TGCGCCAGCAGCACGGACAGGGGGAACACTGAAGCTTTCTTT
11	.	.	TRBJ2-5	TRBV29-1	CSVEKQETQYF	TGCAGCGTTGAAAAGCAAGAGACCCAGTACTTC
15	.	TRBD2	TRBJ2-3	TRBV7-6	CASSSSGAPTDTQYF	TGTGCCAGCAGTTCTAGCGGAGCCCCCACAGATACGCAGTATTTT